This TCR beta chain emerged from a study of radiotherapy plus CTLA-4 blockade in lung cancer. Produced via immunoSEQ multiplex PCR; TCRdb's table is partial and in-frame only. The sample consists of about 38,000 clones, roughly 85% of them appearing once. Trimming stripped 0 bases from V and 6 bases from J, with 17 bases between. From germline, CDR1 is MNHNY and CDR2 SVGAGI (reference sequence). This CDR3 has 16 residues. The chain employs TRBV6-6 and TRBJ1-2; D is unclear. The receptor was derived from a human donor with non-small cell lung cancer whose response to radiotherapy plus ipilimumab could not be evaluated. The material was peripheral blood, obtained from a patient treated with radiotherapy plus ipilimumab. Written as DNA, the CDR3 is TGTGCCAGCAGTTACTCTTCCCCGTTCTTTTCAGATGGCTACACCTTC. Its translation is CASSYSSPFFSDGYTF.